These 12 T cell receptor beta chains were sequenced from one sample in a study of regulatory T cells in long-lasting Graves disease. Both iRepertoire HTBI primers and Arm-PCR of CDR3 regions were used to build the TCR beta libraries. One entry per CDR3 protein, called by TCRdb with MiXCR from the multiplex PCR reads. The repertoire holds 400,000 to 500,000 distinct CDR3 sequences, around 15% seen once, with approximately 15% in the top ten. Time point in this sample: newly diagnosed GD, antithyroid drugs for less than 3 months. There was RNA extracted from PBMCs, and the TCR library was made from it. This sample was also put to use in a study of T cells in Graves' hyperthyroidism and ophthalmopathy.

The sequencing used peripheral blood mononuclear cells (PBMCs), collected at new diagnosis, from a patient treated with antithyroid drugs. These receptors were collected from a woman in her 50s with Graves disease.

The sample holds a few counts of this clonotype. The chain uses TRBV28 and TRBJ1-2; D not resolved. The CDR3 spans 15 residues. CDR1 and CDR2 from the germline V gene are MDHEN and SYDVKM. Trimming took 5 bases from V and 3 from J, leaving 16 bases between them. Here the CDR3 DNA reads TGTGCCAGCAGTCTGAAACCGACCTTTGACTATGGCTACACCTTC. Encoded protein: CASSLKPTFDYGYTF.

The table lists this clonotype with a count of one. The chain carries TRBV4-1 and TRBJ2-3; 10 bases are a match to TRBD2. There are 20 residues in the CDR3. Trimming at V came to 0 bases and at J to 4 bases, leaving 16 bases not matched to a gene. Looked up from germline, CDR1 is MGHRA and CDR2 is YSYEKL. CDR3: CASSQDLWTSGLFESDTQYF. In nucleotides, the CDR3 is TGCGCCAGCAGCCAAGATCTGTGGACTAGCGGATTGTTTGAGTCAGATACGCAGTATTTT.

This clonotype was seen many times. The chain carries TRBV12-3 or TRBV12-4 and TRBJ1-5, with 7 bases aligning to TRBD1. CDR3 length: 14 residues. The ends lost 3 bases at V and 6 bases at J; junction bases unmatched: 5. The chain's CDR3 is CASSFGTESQPQHF. CDR3 bases: TGTGCCAGCAGTTTTGGGACAGAAAGTCAGCCCCAGCATTTT.

There are a few counts of this clonotype. This chain uses TRBV6-5 with TRBJ1-2; the D is unclear. Germline V CDR1 and CDR2: MNHEY, SVGAGI. The CDR3 extends over 14 amino acids. V lost 0 bases and J lost 7, with 12 bases in between. CDR3 nucleotide sequence: TGTGCCAGCAGTTACTCCAGCCTCGGCGGTGGCTACACCTTC. Its protein is CASSYSSLGGGYTF.

This clonotype was seen many times. This sequence joins TRBV28 and TRBJ1-5; D might be TRBD1 (5 bases). Trimming pared 10 bases from V and 0 bases from J, leaving 13 bases between. The CDR3 extends over 14 amino acids. Germline V CDR1 and CDR2: MDHEN, SYDVKM. The CDR3 protein is CATSGADSNQPQHF. Written as DNA, the CDR3 is TGTGCCACCAGCGGGGCAGATAGCAATCAGCCCCAGCATTTT.

This clonotype was observed many times. V gene TRBV20-1 combines with J gene TRBJ2-3; D is perhaps TRBD1 (6 bases). The germline V gene encodes CDR1 DFQATT and CDR2 SNEGSKA (reference sequence). Trimming cost V 5 bases and J 4 bases, with 19 bases left between them. The CDR3 is made up of 15 amino acids. The DNA for the CDR3 is TGCAGTGCTCTCCGCCCCGGACAGCGCGCAGATACGCAGTATTTT. Protein product: CSALRPGQRADTQYF.

This clonotype turned up a few times. The chain carries TRBV4-2 and TRBJ2-7; 10 nucleotides line up with TRBD2. The CDR3 contains 15 residues. Germline V gene lookup returns CDR1 LGHNA and CDR2 YNFKEQ. The ends lost 1 base at V and 3 bases at J; junction bases unmatched: 3. The CDR3 sequence: CASSQVPSGSYEQYF. The CDR3 nucleotides are TGTGCCAGCAGCCAAGTTCCTAGCGGGAGCTACGAGCAGTACTTC.

This clonotype has ten or more counts. The chain employs TRBV7-2 and TRBJ2-1, with a tentative D call TRBD2 (6 bases). Deletions cut 5 bases from V and 5 bases from J, with 13 bases between. Germline V gives CDR1 SGHTA, CDR2 FQGNSA. The CDR3 is 14 residues long. CDR3 loop: CASSNFGTHNEQFF. CDR3 coding DNA: TGTGCCAGCAGCAACTTTGGGACTCACAATGAGCAGTTCTTC.

This clonotype has only a few counts. This sequence joins TRBV3-1 and TRBJ2-7, with 7 bases lining up with TRBD2. The germline CDR1 and CDR2 sequences are LGHDT and YNNKEL (reference sequence). After removal of 0 bases from V and 2 bases from J, the junction contained 22 bases not matched to a gene. CDR3 length: 21 amino acids. The CDR3 DNA reads as TGTGCCAGCAGCCAAGAGATAACGGGGGGAATTGGCGGGAGAGTCGCCTACGAGCAGTACTTC. Translating gives CASSQEITGGIGGRVAYEQYF.

Ten or more counts support this clonotype. The J gene is TRBJ1-5, the V gene TRBV7-8, with 11 positions matching TRBD1. CDR3 length equals 15 residues. With V trimmed by 6 bases and J by 4 bases, 5 bases remained unmatched. Germline V lookup: CDR1 SGHVS, CDR2 FQNEAQ. The CDR3 sequence: CASSLDRGQNQPQHF. The CDR3 DNA is TGTGCCAGCAGTTTGGACAGGGGGCAAAATCAGCCCCAGCATTTT.

At least ten counts were recorded for this clonotype. This chain uses TRBV10-1 with TRBJ2-5; 10 positions agree with TRBD2. This CDR3 is 18 amino acids long. The ends lost 0 bases at V and 3 bases at J; junction bases unmatched: 10. Per germline, CDR1 WNHNN and CDR2 SYGVQD (reference sequence). CDR3 nucleotides: TGCGCCAGCAGTGAGTCGAATCTAGCGGGAGTGTGGAAAGAGACCCAGTACTTC. Amino acid sequence: CASSESNLAGVWKETQYF.

This chain uses TRBV6-1 with TRBJ2-7; unclear D gene. The ends were cut back, 3 bases at V and 0 bases at J, with 12 bases in the middle. This CDR3 contains 15 residues. Germline V lookup: CDR1 MNHNS, CDR2 SASEGT. The CDR3 is CASSDSYRTSYEQYF. In nucleotides, the CDR3 is TGTGCCAGCAGTGACAGCTACAGAACCTCCTACGAGCAGTACTTC.